Below are 10 T cell receptor beta chains sequenced from a single sample in a study of early T cells in non-severe SARS-CoV-2 infection. TCRdb reanalysed the 5' RACE reads using MiXCR and keeps one entry per CDR3 protein. The sample has 30,000 to 40,000 distinct CDR3 sequences; 9% are singletons. Sequencing was performed on whole blood. The receptor set was obtained from an adult who was a healthcare worker with PCR-confirmed SARS-CoV-2 infection or an uninfected control (not recorded which).

This sequence joins TRBV18 and TRBJ1-4; D is perhaps TRBD1 (6 bases). The germline V and J ends were trimmed by 0 bases and 8 bases, with 13 bases remaining between them. This CDR3 region has 15 residues. Germline V CDR1 and CDR2: KGHSH, LQKENI. The CDR3 coding sequence is TGTGCCAGCTCACCACCCCTGGGACAAGGAGAAAAACTGTTTTTT. Encoded protein: CASSPPLGQGEKLFF.

This clonotype was seen a handful of times. V is TRBV6-2 or TRBV6-3 and J is TRBJ1-2; no clear D gene. This CDR3 is 13 amino acids long. Deletions cut 7 bases from V and 4 bases from J, with 13 bases between. Germline CDR1 and CDR2: MNHEY and SVGEGT. Here the CDR3 DNA reads TGTGCCAGCACCCCGGAGGGTAGCTATGGCTACACCTTC. Translated: CASTPEGSYGYTF.

The table lists this clonotype with many counts. This rearrangement joins TRBV29-1 to TRBJ2-7; the match to TRBD1 covers 7 bases. Germline V gene lookup returns CDR1 SQVTM and CDR2 ANQGSEA. V was pared by 4 bases and J by 5 bases, with 14 bases of the junction left unmatched. The CDR3 is made up of 15 amino acids. Here the CDR3 DNA reads TGCAGCGTTGGGGGACAGACCTCCTTCTCGCACGAGCAGTACTTC. It encodes CSVGGQTSFSHEQYF.

The chain carries TRBV7-2 and TRBJ2-1; maybe TRBD1 (5 bases). Germline V gene data show CDR1 as SGHTA and CDR2 as FQGNSA. Trimming stripped 1 base from V and 6 bases from J, with 10 bases between. The CDR3 sequence is 14 residues long. CDR3 DNA sequence: TGTGCCAGCAGCTTAGGCCGACAGCCCAATGAGCAGTTCTTC. This encodes CASSLGRQPNEQFF.

V gene TRBV7-3 combines with J gene TRBJ2-3, with 9 positions matching TRBD2. This CDR3 spans 14 amino acids. J lost 2 bases, V lost 5 bases, and 2 bases had no gene match. Germline V gene data show CDR1 as SGHTA and CDR2 as FQGTGA. In DNA form, the CDR3 reads TGTGCCAGCAGCAGCGGGGGGCCCACAGATACGCAGTATTTT. Amino acid sequence: CASSSGGPTDTQYF. The full variable domain, rest sourced from reference TRBV7-3 and TRBJ2-3, is GAGVSQTPSNKVTEKGKYVELRCDPISGHTALYWYRQSLGQGPEFLIYFQGTGAADDSGLPNDRFFAVRPEGSVSTLKIQRTERGDSAVYLCASSSGGPTDTQYFGPGTRLTVL.

The gene calls are TRBV7-9 and TRBJ2-7; a possible D gene is TRBD1 (6 bases). Trimming pared 1 base from V and 7 bases from J, leaving 14 bases between. Germline CDR1 reads SEHNR; CDR2 reads FQNEAQ (reference sequence). The CDR3 extends over 14 amino acids. CDR3 sequence: CASSLGTAQGEQYF. The DNA of the CDR3 is TGTGCCAGCAGCTTAGGGACAGCCCAAGGGGAGCAGTACTTC.

A remark on this clonotype: A read error is possible here, since a much larger clone lies one base away. This chain connects TRBV20-1 to TRBJ2-3; D could derive from TRBD1 or TRBD2 (6 bases each). Germline-derived CDR1 and CDR2 are DFQATT and SNEGSKA (reference sequence). This CDR3 spans 16 amino acids. V lost 6 bases and J lost 2, with 21 bases in between. This CDR3 is CSAILTNGGPTDTQYF. In nucleotides, the CDR3 is TGCAGTGCAATTTTGACTAACGGGGGCCCCACAGATACGCAGTATTTT.

A note on this clonotype: This may come from a read error, since a much larger clone is one base off. The V call is TRBV24-1, the J call TRBJ1-1; TRBD1 is a possible D gene (6 bases). The CDR3 totals 12 residues. Germline V gene sequence: CDR1 KGHDR, CDR2 SFDVKD. Between the trimmed V and J ends, which lost 5 bases and 7 bases, there was a span of 10 bases. The CDR3 nucleotides read TGTGCCACCAGTGTGACAGGAATTGAAGCTTTCTTT. It translates to CATSVTGIEAFF.

This clonotype has at least ten counts. The V and J genes are TRBV6-2 or TRBV6-3 and TRBJ1-1, with D unresolved. V was trimmed by 2 bases and J by 8 bases, leaving 12 bases between them. CDR3 size: 13 residues. CDR1 is MNHEY and CDR2 is SVGEGT in the germline V gene. CDR3 residues: CASSYPSLAEAFF. The CDR3 region has the DNA TGTGCCAGCAGTTACCCCTCCCTCGCGGAAGCTTTCTTT.

The gene calls are TRBV11-3 and TRBJ1-3; D remains ambiguous. The CDR3 is 16 amino acids. Trimming shortened V by 6 bases and J by 0 bases, and 15 bases separated the two germline ends. In germline, CDR1 is SGHNT, CDR2 YENEEA. In DNA, the CDR3 is TGTGCCAGCAGTTTCAAAGACTTGAGCTCTGGAAACACCATATATTTT. Translated: CASSFKDLSSGNTIYF.